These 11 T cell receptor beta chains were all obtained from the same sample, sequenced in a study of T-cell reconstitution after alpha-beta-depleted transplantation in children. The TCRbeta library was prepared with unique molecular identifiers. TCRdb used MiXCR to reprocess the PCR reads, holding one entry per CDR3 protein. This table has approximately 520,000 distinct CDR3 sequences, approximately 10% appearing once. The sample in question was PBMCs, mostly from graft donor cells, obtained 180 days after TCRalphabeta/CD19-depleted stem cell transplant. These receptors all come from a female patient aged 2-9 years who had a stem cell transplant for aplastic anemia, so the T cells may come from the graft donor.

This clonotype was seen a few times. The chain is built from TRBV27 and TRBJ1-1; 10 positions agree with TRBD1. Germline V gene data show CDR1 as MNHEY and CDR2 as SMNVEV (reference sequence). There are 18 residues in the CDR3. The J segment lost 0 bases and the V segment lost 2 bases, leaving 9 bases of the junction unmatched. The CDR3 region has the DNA TGTGCCAGCAGTTTAGATAGGACAGGGGGGAAAATGAACACTGAAGCTTTCTTT. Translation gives CASSLDRTGGKMNTEAFF.

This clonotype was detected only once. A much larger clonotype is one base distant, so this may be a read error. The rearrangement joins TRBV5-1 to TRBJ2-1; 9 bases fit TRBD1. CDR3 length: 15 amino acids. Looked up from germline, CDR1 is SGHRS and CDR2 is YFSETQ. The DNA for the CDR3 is TGCGCCAGCAACGTGGAGGGACAGGGCTACAATGACCAGTTCTTC. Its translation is CASNVEGQGYNDQFF. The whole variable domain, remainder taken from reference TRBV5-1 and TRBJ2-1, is KAGVTQTPRYLIKTRGQQVTLSCSPISGHRSVSWYQQTPGQGLQFLFEYFSETQRNKGNFPGRFSGRQFSNSRSEMNVSTLELGDSALYLCASNVEGQGYNDQFFGPGTRLTVL.

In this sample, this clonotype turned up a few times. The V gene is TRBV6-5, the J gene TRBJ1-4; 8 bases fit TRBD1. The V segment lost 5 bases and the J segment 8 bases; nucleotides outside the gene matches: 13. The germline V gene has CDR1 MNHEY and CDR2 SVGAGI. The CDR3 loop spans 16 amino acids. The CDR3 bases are TGTGCCAGCAGTACTACCCGACAGGGGTTATGGGAAAAACTGTTTTTT. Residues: CASSTTRQGLWEKLFF.

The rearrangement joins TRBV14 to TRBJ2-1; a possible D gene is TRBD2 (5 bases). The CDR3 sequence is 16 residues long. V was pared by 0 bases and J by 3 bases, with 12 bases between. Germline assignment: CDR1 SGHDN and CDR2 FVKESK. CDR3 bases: TGTGCCAGCAGCCAAGACCACGTCGGGGTCTACAATGAGCAGTTCTTC. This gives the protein CASSQDHVGVYNEQFF. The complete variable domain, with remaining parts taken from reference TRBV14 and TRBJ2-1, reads EAGVTQFPSHSVIEKGQTVTLRCDPISGHDNLYWYRRVMGKEIKFLLHFVKESKQDESGMPNNRFLAERTGGTYSTLKVQPAELEDSGVYFCASSQDHVGVYNEQFFGPGTRLTVL.

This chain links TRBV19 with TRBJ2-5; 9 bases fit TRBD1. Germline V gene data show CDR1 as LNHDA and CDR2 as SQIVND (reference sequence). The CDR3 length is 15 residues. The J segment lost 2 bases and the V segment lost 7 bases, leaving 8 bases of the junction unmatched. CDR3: CASTGRDRAQETQYF. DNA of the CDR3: TGTGCCAGTACCGGCCGGGACAGGGCGCAAGAGACCCAGTACTTC. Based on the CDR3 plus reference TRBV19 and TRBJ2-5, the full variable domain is DGGITQSPKYLFRKEGQNVTLSCEQNLNHDAMYWYRQDPGQGLRLIYYSQIVNDFQKGDIAEGYSVSREKKESFPLTVTSAQKNPTAFYLCASTGRDRAQETQYFGPGTRLLVL.

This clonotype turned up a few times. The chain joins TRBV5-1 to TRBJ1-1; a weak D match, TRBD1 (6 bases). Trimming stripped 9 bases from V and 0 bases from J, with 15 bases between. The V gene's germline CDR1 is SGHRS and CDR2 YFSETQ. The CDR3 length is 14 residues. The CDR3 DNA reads TGCGCCACTCGACAGGAGCCTTTGAACACTGAAGCTTTCTTT. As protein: CATRQEPLNTEAFF.

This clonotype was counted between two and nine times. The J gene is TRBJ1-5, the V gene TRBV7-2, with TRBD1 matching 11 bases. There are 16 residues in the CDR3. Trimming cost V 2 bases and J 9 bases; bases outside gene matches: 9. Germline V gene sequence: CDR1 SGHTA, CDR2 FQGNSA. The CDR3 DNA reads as TGTGCCAGCAGCTTAACGGGGACAGGGGGTTTTCCGCCCCAGCATTTT. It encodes CASSLTGTGGFPPQHF.

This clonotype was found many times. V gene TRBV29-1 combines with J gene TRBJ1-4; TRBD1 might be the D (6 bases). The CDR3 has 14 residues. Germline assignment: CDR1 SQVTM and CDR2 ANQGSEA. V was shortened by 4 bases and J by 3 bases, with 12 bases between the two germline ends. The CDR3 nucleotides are TGCAGCGTTGCGGACAGAAGATCTAATGAAAAACTGTTTTTT. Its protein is CSVADRRSNEKLFF.

In nucleotides, the CDR3 is TGTGCCAGCAGCCCTAACAGGGGTAACTATGGCTACACCTTC. Translating gives CASSPNRGNYGYTF. The chain combines TRBV16 with TRBJ1-2; the match to TRBD1 covers 7 bases. The V and J ends lost 4 bases and 1 base, in that order; junction bases with no gene match: 3. Germline loops: CDR1 KGHSY, CDR2 FQNENV. This CDR3 is 14 amino acids long.

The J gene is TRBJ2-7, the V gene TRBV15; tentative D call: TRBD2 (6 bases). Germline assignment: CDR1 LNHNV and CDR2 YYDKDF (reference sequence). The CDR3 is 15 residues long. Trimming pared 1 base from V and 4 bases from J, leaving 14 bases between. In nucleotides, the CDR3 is TGTGCCACCAGCAGAGCGGGACTGGCTGTTTACGAGCAGTACTTC. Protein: CATSRAGLAVYEQYF.

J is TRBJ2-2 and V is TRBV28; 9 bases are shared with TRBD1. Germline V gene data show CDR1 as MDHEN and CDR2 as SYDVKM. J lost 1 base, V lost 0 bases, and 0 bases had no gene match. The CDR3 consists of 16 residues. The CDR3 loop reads CASSLWGQGNTGELFF. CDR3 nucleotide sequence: TGTGCCAGCAGTTTATGGGGACAGGGGAACACCGGGGAGCTGTTTTTT.